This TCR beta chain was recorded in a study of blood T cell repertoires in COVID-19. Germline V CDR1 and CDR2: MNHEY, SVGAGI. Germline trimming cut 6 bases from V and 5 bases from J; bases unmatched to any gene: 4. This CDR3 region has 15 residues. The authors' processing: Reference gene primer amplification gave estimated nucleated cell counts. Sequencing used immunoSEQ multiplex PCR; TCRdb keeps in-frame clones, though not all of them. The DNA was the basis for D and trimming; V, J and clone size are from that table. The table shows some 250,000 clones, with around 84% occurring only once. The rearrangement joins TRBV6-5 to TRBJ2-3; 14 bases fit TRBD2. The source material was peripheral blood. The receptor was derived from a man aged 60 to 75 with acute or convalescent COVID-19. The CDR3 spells CASSPGLAGVDTQYF. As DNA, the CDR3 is TGTGCCAGCAGCCCGGGACTAGCGGGAGTAGATACGCAGTATTTT.